Sequencing of this TCR beta chain was carried out in a study of cytomegalovirus exposure and HLA in healthy donors. Findings of the study overall: In vitro experiments confirmed that three CMV-associated chains were specific for CMV antigens. Subsequent analysis showed first-cohort TCR clusters tending to co-occur in around 130 validation repertoires. Most observed TCR sequences were rare, whereas some public TCRs were detected in many donors.

Germline V gene sequence: CDR1 SGHDT, CDR2 YYEEEE. The V end was cut by 4 bases, the J end by 7 bases, with 14 bases between. This CDR3 has 14 residues. Concerning this clone: Its antigen remains unknown.

The donors were members of the validation cohort comprising 100 to 150 subjects, separate from the roughly 650-subject first cohort. TCRdb's table, derived via immunoSEQ multiplex PCR, lists solely in-frame clones and lacks some. The table lists almost 75,000 clones, around four fifths of them singletons. The clonotype was recovered from a man in his thirties or forties in good health and CMV-seronegative. The chain recombines TRBV5-6 with TRBJ1-4, with a weak D call TRBD1 (6 bases). The sample consisted of PBMCs. The CDR3 reads CASSHGQGGEKLFF. In DNA, the CDR3 is TGTGCCAGCAGCCACGGCCAAGGGGGTGAAAAACTGTTTTTT.